A selection of T cell receptor beta chains follows, all from one sample in a study of CD8+ T cells in alopecia areata. Assay: immunoSEQ multiplex PCR; the TCRdb copy retains only in-frame clones and omits some. The table shows over 100,000 clones, with roughly 50% occurring only once. Specimen: CD8+ T cells sorted from blood, collected at week 24, from a patient treated with tofacitinib. The receptors here all came from a human donor with alopecia areata. CDR3s leave out the opening cysteine and the closing phenylalanine or tryptophan. The size field is filled for only some rows; it gives once, few, many or a size class.

>-|10|TRBJ1-1|TRBV7-9
ASSSDRDGAF
>-|14|TRBJ2-7|TRBV14
ASSQAEGLPSYEQY
>-|13|TRBJ1-5|TRBV6-5
ASSAGTEPILPQH
>-|9|TRBJ1-1|TRBV20-1
SLIRNTEAF
>-|13|TRBJ1-5|TRBV6-6
ASRSGSGAEQPQH
>-|14|TRBJ2-7|TRBV9
ASALGEVGFGNEQY
>once|11|TRBJ1-2|TRBV27
ASTSDRNYGYT
>-|11|TRBJ1-5|TRBV13
ASSLGRGTAQH
>-|12|TRBJ1-5|TRBV27
ASSYAGAGQPQH
>-|13|TRBJ2-1|TRBV13
ASSPTSGGYNEQF
>-|11|TRBJ2-1|TRBV29-1
SAWTTEYNEQF
>few|13|TRBJ2-7|TRBV7-9
ASSYSGGRTYEQY
>-|11|TRBJ2-7|TRBV2
ASLDRSSYEQY
>once|13|TRBJ1-1|TRBV6-5
ASNPSRGRNTEAF
>-|9|TRBJ2-3|TRBV2
ASSDEDTQY
>-|13|TRBJ1-2|TRBV7-8
ASRPLTGGFDGYT
>few|11|TRBJ2-7|TRBV29-1
SVNTGAGYEQY
>few|11|TRBJ2-7|TRBV7-9
ASSWDSPYEQY
>-|9|TRBJ1-1|TRBV7-9
ASSLVWGAF
>-|14|TRBJ2-1|TRBV9
ASSVPLAGGYNEQF
>-|13|TRBJ1-5|TRBV4-1
ASSLRLGSNQPQH
>-|12|TRBJ2-2|TRBV29-1
SVARDSGTGELF
>-|13|TRBJ2-3|TRBV27
ASSLSQASTDTQY
>-|10|TRBJ1-2|TRBV2
ASSEGGEGYT